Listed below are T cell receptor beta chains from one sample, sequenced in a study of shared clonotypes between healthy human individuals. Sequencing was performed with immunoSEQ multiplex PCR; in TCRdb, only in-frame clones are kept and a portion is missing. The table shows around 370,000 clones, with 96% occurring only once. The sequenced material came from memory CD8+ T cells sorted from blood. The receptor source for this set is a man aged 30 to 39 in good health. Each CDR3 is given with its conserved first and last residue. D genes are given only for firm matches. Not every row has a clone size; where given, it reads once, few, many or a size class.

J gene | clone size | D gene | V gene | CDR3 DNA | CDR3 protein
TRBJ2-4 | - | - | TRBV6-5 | TGTGCCAGCAGTTACTCGCGACCTACAGCCAAAAACATTCAGTACTTC | CASSYSRPTAKNIQYF
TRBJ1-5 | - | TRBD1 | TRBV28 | TGTGCCAGCAGTTACAGGGGGAACAATCAGCCCCAGCATTTT | CASSYRGNNQPQHF
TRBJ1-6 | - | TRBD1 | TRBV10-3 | TGTGCCATCAGTGAGCCTGGACAGGGGGCTCCTTTAAATTCACCCCTCCACTTT | CAISEPGQGAPLNSPLHF
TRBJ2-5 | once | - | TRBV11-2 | TGTGCCAGCAGCTTAGATCGTATGGGACTGAGCACCCCCGAGACCCAGTACTTC | CASSLDRMGLSTPETQYF
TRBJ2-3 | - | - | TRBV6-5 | TGTGCCAGCAGTTACGATCAGTGGGCTAGCACAGATACGCAGTATTTT | CASSYDQWASTDTQYF
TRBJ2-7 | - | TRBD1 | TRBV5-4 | TGTGCCAGCAGCTTCGACAGGGAAGCCTACGAGCAGTACTTC | CASSFDREAYEQYF
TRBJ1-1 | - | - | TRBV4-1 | TGCGCCAGCAGCCAAGAAGAGGGGAACACTGAAGCTTTCTTT | CASSQEEGNTEAFF
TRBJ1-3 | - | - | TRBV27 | TGTGCCAGCAGTTCGGGGGACACCATATATTTT | CASSSGDTIYF
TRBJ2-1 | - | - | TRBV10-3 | TGTGCCATCAGTGATTGGCACAGCTTCAATGAGCAGTTCTTC | CAISDWHSFNEQFF
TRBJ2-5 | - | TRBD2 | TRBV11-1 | TGTGCCAGCAGCGCGACTAGCGGGAGTGAGACCCAGTACTTC | CASSATSGSETQYF
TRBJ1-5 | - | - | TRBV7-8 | TGTGCCAGCAGCTTAGTGCAGGGCAATCAGCCCCAGCATTTT | CASSLVQGNQPQHF
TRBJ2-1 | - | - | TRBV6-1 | TGTGCCAGCTCAAGACTTGGGCAGTTCTTC | CASSRLGQFF
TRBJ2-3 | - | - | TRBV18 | TGTGCCAGCTCACCAGTAGGGGATACGCAGTATTTT | CASSPVGDTQYF
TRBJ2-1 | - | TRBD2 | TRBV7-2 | TGTGCCAGCAGCTTAGGCGGGAGGGCCTCGAACGAGCAGTTCTTC | CASSLGGRASNEQFF
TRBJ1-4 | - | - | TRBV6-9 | TGTGCCAGCAGTTATCCCCGGCGGGAAAAACTGTTTTTT | CASSYPRREKLFF
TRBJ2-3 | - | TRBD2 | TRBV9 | TGTGCCAGCAGCGAACCCAGCGGGACCACGCAGTATTTT | CASSEPSGTTQYF
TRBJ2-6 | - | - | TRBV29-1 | TGCAGCGCCATTGATGCCTCTGGGGCCAACGTCCTGACTTTC | CSAIDASGANVLTF
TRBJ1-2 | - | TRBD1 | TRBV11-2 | TGTGCCAGCAGCCTACAGGGGAAGGATGGCTACACCTTC | CASSLQGKDGYTF
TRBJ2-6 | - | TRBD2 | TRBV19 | TGTGCCAGTAGTAGCGGGAGCTCTGGGGCCAACGTCCTGACTTTC | CASSSGSSGANVLTF
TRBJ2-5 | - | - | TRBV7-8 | TGTGCCAGCAGCTCCCTACTCGGAGAGACCCAGTACTTC | CASSSLLGETQYF
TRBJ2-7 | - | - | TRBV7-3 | TGTGCCAGCAGCCCTCACAACGGGGGACCTCCACACGAGCAGTACTTC | CASSPHNGGPPHEQYF
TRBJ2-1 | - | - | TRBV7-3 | TGTGCCAGCAGCTTAGTGGGACTGGATGAGCAGTTCTTC | CASSLVGLDEQFF
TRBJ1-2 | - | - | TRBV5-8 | TGTGCCAGCAGCTTGTACCGCTTCGTCCCTAACTATGGCTACACCTTC | CASSLYRFVPNYGYTF
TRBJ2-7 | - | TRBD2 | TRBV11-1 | TGTGCCAGCAGCTTAGGTATGGCTAGCGGGAGTCTGATTCGGGAGCAGTACTTC | CASSLGMASGSLIREQYF